This T cell receptor beta chain was identified during a study of technical replicates of blood from a few donors. Method: immunoSEQ multiplex PCR; TCRdb's copy keeps in-frame clones and lacks some. This repertoire shows under 65,000 clones, around 95% found once; its top ten account for 0.35% to 0.45%. The CDR3 length is 14 residues. Germline V gene lookup returns CDR1 SGHVS and CDR2 FQNEAQ. Trimming cost V 1 base and J 4 bases; bases outside gene matches: 4. The receptor's source is a human donor in good health. Specimen: T cells isolated from PBMCs. The gene calls are TRBV7-8 and TRBJ2-7; TRBD2 agrees at 7 bases. The CDR3 reads CASSLGEGRYEQYF. CDR3 sequence (DNA): TGTGCCAGCAGCTTAGGGGAGGGAAGATACGAGCAGTACTTC.